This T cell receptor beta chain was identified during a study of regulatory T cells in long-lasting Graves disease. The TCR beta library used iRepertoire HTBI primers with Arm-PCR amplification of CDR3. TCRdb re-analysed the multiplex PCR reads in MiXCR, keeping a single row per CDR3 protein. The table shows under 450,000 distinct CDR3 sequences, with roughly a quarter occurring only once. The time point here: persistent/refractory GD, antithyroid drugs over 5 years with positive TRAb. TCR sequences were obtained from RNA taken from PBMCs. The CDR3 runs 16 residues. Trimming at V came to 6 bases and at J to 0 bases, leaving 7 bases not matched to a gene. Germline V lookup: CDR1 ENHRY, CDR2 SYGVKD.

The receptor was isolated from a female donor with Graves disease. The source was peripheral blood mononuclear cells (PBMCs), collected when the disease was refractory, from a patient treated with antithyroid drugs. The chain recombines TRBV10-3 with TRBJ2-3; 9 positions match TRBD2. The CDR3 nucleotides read TGTGCCATCAGCAAGAAGACTAGCGGAAGCACAGATACGCAGTATTTT. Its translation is CAISKKTSGSTDTQYF.